Here is one TCR beta chain with its context. Its antigen is undetermined. The data stem from a study of T cell repertoires in cytomegalovirus infection. Study background: Selected CMV epitopes included recently identified HLA-C-restricted ones as well as well-studied HLA-B-restricted ones. CMV infection together with matching HLA type was indicated by public TCR beta signatures. Regarding the study as a whole: In two of eight donors, the top clonotype was HLA-C-restricted CMV-specific.

TCRdb recomputed calls from the reads with MiXCR, one row per CDR3 protein. This sample yields around 750,000 distinct CDR3 sequences, of which about 30% are seen a single time; 9.5% to 15% belongs to the top ten. The sequence derives from a human donor in good health (CMV status not recorded). Some clones in this sample may be carry-over from other donors' samples. The source material was cultured CD8+ T cells from PBMCs, sampled from culture after CMV antigen stimulation.

The CDR3 sequence is CASNEGYTGGRQPQHF. The CDR3 nucleotides read TGTGCCAGCAATGAGGGGTATACAGGGGGGCGACAGCCCCAGCATTTT. J is TRBJ1-5 and V is TRBV2; 8 positions agree with TRBD1. CDR1 and CDR2 from the germline V gene are SNHLY and FYNNEI. The CDR3 contains 16 residues. Germline trimming cut 7 bases from V and 7 bases from J; bases unmatched to any gene: 15.